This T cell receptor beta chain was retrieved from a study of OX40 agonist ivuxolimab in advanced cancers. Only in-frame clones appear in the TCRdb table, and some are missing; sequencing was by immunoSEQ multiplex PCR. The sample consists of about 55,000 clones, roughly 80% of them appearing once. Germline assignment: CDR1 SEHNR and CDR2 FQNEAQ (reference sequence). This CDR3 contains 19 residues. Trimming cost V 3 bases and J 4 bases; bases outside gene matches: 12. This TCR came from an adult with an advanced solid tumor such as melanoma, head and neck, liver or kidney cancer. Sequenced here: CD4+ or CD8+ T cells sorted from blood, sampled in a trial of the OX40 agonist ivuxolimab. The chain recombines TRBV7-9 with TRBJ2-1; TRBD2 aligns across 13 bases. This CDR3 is CASSFTGTSGTSRYNEQFF. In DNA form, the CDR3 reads TGTGCCAGCAGCTTTACCGGGACTAGCGGGACGTCAAGGTACAATGAGCAGTTCTTC.